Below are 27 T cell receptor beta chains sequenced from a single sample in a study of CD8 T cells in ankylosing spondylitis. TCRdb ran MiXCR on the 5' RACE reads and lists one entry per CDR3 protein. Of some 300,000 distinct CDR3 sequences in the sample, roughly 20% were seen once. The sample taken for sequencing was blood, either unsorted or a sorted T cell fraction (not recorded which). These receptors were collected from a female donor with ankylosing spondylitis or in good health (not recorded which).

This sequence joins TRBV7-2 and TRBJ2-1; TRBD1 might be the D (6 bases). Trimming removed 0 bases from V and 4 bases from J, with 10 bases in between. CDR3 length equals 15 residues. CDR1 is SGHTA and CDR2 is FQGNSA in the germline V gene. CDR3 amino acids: CASSLAFGQYNEQFF. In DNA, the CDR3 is TGTGCCAGCAGCTTAGCGTTTGGACAGTACAATGAGCAGTTCTTC. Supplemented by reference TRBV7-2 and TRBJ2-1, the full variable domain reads GAGVSQSPSNKVTEKGKDVELRCDPISGHTALYWYRQSLGQGLEFLIYFQGNSAPDKSGLPSDRFSAERTGGSVSTLTIQRTQQEDSAVYLCASSLAFGQYNEQFFGPGTRLTVL.

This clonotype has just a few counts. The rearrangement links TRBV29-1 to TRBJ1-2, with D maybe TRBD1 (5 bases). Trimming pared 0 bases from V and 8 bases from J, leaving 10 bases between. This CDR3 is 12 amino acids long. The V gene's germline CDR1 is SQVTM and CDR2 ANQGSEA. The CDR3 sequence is CSVEEAGWGYTF. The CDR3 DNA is TGCAGCGTTGAAGAAGCAGGGTGGGGCTACACCTTC.

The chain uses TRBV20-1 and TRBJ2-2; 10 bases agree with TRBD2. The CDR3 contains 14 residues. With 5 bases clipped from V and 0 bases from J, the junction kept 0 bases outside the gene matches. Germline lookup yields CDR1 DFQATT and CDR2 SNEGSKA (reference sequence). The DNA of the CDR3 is TGCAGTGCTCTAGCGGGAGCGAACACCGGGGAGCTGTTTTTT. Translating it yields CSALAGANTGELFF.

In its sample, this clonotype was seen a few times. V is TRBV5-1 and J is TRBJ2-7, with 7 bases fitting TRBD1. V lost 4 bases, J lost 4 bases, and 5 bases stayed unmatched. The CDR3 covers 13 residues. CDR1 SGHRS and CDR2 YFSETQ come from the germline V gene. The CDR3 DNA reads TGCGCCAGCAGCACCCCGGACAGGTACGAGCAGTACTTC. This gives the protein CASSTPDRYEQYF.

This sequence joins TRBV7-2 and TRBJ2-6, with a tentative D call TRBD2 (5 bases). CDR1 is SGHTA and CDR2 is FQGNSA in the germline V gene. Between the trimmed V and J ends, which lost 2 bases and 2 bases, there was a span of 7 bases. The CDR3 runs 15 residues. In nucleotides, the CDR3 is TGTGCCAGCAGCTTAAGAGGGCCTGGGGCCAACGTCCTGACTTTC. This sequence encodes CASSLRGPGANVLTF.

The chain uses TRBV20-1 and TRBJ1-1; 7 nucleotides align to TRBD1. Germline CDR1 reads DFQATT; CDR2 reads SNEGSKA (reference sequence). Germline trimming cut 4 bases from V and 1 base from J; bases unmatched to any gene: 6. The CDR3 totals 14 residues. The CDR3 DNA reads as TGCAGTGCTATCCCGGGACAGCCGAACACTGAAGCTTTCTTT. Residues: CSAIPGQPNTEAFF.

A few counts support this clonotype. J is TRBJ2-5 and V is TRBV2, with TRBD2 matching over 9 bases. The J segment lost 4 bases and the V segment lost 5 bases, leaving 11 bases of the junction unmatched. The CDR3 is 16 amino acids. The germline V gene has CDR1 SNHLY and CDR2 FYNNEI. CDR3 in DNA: TGTGCCAGCAGTCGAGATAATAGCGGGAGTGGAGAGACCCAGTACTTC. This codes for CASSRDNSGSGETQYF. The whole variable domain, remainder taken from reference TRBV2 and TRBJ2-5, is EPEVTQTPSHQVTQMGQEVILRCVPISNHLYFYWYRQILGQKVEFLVSFYNNEISEKSEIFDDQFSVERPDGSNFTLKIRSTKLEDSAMYFCASSRDNSGSGETQYFGPGTRLLVL.

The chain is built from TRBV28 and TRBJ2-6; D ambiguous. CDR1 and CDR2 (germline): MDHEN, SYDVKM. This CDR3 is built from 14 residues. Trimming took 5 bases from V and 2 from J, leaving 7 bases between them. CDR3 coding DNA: TGTGCCAGCAGTATAGAACCTGGGGCCAACGTCCTGACTTTC. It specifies CASSIEPGANVLTF.

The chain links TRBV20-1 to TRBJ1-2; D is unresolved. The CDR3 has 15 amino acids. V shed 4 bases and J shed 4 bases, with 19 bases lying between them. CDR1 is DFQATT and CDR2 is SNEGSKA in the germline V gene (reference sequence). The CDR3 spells CSATGRDPNFYGYTF. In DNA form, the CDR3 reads TGCAGTGCTACGGGTCGGGATCCGAATTTCTATGGCTACACCTTC.

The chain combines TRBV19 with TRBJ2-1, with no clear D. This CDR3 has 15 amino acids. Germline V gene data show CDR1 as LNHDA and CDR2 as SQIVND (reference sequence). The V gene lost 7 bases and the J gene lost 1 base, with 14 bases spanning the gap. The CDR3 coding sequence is TGTGCCAGTACCTCAGGCGGCGGTTCCTACAATGAGCAGTTCTTC. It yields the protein CASTSGGGSYNEQFF.

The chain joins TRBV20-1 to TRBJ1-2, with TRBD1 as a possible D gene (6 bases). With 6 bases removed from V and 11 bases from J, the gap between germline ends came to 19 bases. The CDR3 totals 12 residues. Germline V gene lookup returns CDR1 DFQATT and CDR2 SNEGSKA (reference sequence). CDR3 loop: CSAREGGKVYTF. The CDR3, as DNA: TGCAGTGCAAGGGAAGGGGGGAAGGTGTACACCTTC.

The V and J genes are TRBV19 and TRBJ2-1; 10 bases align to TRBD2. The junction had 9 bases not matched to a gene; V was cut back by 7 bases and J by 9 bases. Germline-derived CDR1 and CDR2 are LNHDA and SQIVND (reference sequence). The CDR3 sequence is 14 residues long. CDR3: CASKKFQREGEQFF. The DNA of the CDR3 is TGTGCCAGTAAAAAGTTCCAGCGGGAGGGTGAGCAGTTCTTC. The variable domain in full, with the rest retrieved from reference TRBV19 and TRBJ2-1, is DGGITQSPKYLFRKEGQNVTLSCEQNLNHDAMYWYRQDPGQGLRLIYYSQIVNDFQKGDIAEGYSVSREKKESFPLTVTSAQKNPTAFYLCASKKFQREGEQFFGPGTRLTVL.

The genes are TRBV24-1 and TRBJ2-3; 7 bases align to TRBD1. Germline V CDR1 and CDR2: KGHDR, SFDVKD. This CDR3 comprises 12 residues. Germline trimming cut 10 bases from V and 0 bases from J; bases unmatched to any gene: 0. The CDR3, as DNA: TGTGCCACGGGACAGAGCACAGATACGCAGTATTTT. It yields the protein CATGQSTDTQYF.

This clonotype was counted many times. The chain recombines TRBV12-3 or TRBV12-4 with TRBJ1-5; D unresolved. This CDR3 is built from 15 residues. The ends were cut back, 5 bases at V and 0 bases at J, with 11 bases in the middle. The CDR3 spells CASSKKTDSNQPQHF. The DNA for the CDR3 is TGTGCCAGCAGTAAGAAGACGGATAGCAATCAGCCCCAGCATTTT.

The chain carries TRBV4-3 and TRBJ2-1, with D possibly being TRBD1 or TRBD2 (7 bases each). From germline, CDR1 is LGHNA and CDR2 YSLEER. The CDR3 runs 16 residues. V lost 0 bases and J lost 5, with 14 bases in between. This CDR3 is CASSQDQAGGDNEQFF. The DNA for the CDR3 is TGCGCCAGCAGCCAAGACCAGGCAGGGGGGGACAATGAGCAGTTCTTC.

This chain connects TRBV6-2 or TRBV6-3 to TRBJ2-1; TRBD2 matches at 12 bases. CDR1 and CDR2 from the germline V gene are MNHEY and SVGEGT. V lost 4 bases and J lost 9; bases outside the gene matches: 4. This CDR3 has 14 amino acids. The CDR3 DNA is TGTGCCAGCAGTTCGACTAGCGGGAGAGGTGAGCAGTTCTTC. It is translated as CASSSTSGRGEQFF.

This chain's CDR3 is CASRGQGMNTEAFF. CDR3 coding DNA: TGTGCCAGTAGAGGACAGGGAATGAACACTGAAGCTTTCTTT. The gene calls are TRBV19 and TRBJ1-1, with TRBD1 identical over 8 bases. Germline CDR1 LNHDA, CDR2 SQIVND (reference sequence). With V trimmed by 6 bases and J by 0 bases, 3 bases remained unmatched. The CDR3 has 14 residues. Using reference TRBV19 and TRBJ1-1 for the parts outside the CDR3, the full variable domain is DGGITQSPKYLFRKEGQNVTLSCEQNLNHDAMYWYRQDPGQGLRLIYYSQIVNDFQKGDIAEGYSVSREKKESFPLTVTSAQKNPTAFYLCASRGQGMNTEAFFGQGTRLTVV.

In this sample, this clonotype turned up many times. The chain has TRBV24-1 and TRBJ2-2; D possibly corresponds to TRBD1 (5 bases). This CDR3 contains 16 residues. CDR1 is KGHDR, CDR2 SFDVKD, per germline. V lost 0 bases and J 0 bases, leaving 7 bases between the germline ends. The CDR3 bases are TGTGCCACCAGTGATTTGCTGACAGCGAACACCGGGGAGCTGTTTTTT. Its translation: CATSDLLTANTGELFF.

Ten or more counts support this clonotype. The CDR3 loop is CSVADRATNEKLFF. The CDR3 DNA follows: TGCAGCGTTGCCGACAGGGCCACTAATGAAAAACTGTTTTTT. V and J are TRBV29-1 and TRBJ1-4, with 7 bases matching TRBD1. J was trimmed by 2 bases and V by 4 bases; bases with no gene match: 4. This CDR3 comprises 14 residues. The germline CDR1 and CDR2 sequences are SQVTM and ANQGSEA.

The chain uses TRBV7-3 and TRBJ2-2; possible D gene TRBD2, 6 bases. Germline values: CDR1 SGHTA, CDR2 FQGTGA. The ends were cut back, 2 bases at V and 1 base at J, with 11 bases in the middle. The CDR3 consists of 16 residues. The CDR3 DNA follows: TGTGCCAGCAGCTTATGGGGGAGGATGAACACCGGGGAGCTGTTTTTT. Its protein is CASSLWGRMNTGELFF.

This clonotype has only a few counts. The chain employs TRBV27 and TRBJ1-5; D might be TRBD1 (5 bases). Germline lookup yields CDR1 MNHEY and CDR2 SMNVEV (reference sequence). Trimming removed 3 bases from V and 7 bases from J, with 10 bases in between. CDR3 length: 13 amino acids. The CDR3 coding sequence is TGTGCCAGCAGTTTCAGGGCAGGGCAGCCCCAGCATTTT. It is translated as CASSFRAGQPQHF.

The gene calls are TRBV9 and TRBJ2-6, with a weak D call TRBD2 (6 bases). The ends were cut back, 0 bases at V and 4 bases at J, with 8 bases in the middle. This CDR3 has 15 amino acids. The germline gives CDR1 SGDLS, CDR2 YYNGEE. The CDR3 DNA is TGTGCCAGCAGCGTAGGGGGGGACGGGGCCAACGTCCTGACTTTC. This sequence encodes CASSVGGDGANVLTF.

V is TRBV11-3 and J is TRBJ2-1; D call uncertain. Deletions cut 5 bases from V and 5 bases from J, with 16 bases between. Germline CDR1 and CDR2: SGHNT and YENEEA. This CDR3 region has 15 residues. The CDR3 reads CASSPNSLRDNEQFF. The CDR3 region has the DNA TGTGCCAGCAGCCCCAACTCCCTCCGCGACAATGAGCAGTTCTTC.

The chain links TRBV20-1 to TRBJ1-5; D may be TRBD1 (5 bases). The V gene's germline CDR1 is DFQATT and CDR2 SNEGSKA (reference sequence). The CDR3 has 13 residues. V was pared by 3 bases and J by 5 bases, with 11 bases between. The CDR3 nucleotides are TGCAGTGCTAGCGCGGGGGGTGATCAGCCCCAGCATTTT. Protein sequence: CSASAGGDQPQHF.

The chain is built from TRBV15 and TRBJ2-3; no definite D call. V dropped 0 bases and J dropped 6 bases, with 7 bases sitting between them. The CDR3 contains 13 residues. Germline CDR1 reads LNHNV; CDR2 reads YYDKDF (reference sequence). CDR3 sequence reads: CATSRDMADTQYF. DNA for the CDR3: TGTGCCACCAGCAGAGATATGGCGGATACGCAGTATTTT.

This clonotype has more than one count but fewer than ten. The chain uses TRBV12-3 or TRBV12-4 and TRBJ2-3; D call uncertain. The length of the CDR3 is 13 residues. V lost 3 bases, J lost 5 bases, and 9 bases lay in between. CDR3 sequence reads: CASSFLLGDTQYF. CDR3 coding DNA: TGTGCCAGCAGTTTTTTGCTAGGAGATACGCAGTATTTT.

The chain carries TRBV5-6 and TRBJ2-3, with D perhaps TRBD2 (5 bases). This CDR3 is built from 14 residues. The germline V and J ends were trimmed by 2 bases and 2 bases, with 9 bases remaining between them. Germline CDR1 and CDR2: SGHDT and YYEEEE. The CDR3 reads CASSFGEFTDTQYF. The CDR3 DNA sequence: TGTGCCAGCAGCTTCGGGGAGTTCACAGATACGCAGTATTTT. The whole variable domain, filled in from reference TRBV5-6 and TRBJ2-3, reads DAGVTQSPTHLIKTRGQQVTLRCSPKSGHDTVSWYQQALGQGPQFIFQYYEEEERQRGNFPDRFSGHQFPNYSSELNVNALLLGDSALYLCASSFGEFTDTQYFGPGTRLTVL.